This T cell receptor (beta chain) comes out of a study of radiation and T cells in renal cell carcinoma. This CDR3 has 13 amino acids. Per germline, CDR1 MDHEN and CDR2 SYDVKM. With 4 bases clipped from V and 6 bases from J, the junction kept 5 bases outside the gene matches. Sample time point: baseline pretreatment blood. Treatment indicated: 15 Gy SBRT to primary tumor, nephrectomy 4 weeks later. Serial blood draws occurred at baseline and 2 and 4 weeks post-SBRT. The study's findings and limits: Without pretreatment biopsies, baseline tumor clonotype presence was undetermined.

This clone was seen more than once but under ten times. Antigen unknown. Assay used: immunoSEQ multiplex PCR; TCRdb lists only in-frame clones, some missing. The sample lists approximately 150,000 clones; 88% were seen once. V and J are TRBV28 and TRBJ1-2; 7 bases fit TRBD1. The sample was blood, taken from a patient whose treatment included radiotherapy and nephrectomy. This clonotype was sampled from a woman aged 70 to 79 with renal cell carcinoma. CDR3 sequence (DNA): TGTGCCAGCAGTTCGGGACAGTTTAATGGCTACACCTTC. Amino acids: CASSSGQFNGYTF.